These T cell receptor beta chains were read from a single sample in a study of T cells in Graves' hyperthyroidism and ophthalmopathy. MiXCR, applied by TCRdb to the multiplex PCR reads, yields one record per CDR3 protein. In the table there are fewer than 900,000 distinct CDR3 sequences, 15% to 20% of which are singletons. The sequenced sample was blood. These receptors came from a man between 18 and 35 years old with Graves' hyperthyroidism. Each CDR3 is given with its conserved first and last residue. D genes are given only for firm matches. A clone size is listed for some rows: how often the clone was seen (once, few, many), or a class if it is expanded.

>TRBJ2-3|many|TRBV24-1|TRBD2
CATSETSGPTDTQYF
TGTGCCACCAGTGAGACTAGCGGACCCACAGATACGCAGTATTTT
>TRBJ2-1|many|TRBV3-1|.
CASSQDPDGEQFF
TGTGCCAGCAGCCAAGACCCCGACGGGGAGCAGTTCTTC
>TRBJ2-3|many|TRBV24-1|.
CATSDQGPKGDTQYF
TGTGCCACCAGTGATCAGGGACCCAAGGGAGATACGCAGTATTTT
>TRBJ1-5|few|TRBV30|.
CAWSGRGGGYQPQHF
TGTGCCTGGAGCGGTCGGGGAGGGGGGTACCAGCCCCAGCATTTT
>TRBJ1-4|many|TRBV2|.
CASSVPNEKLFF
TGTGCCAGCAGTGTCCCGAATGAAAAACTGTTTTTT
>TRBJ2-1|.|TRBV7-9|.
CASSPLPGQLDNEQFF
TGTGCCAGCAGCCCATTACCGGGACAACTAGACAATGAGCAGTTCTTC
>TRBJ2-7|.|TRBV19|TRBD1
CASTKEDRGSYEQYF
TGTGCCAGTACCAAAGAGGACAGGGGCTCCTACGAGCAGTACTTC
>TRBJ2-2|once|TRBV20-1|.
CSARVPKAGELFF
TGCAGTGCTAGAGTCCCAAAGGCCGGGGAGCTGTTTTTT
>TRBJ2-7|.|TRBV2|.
CASSHLNQRAGYEQYF
TGTGCCAGCAGTCATTTGAACCAGCGGGCGGGCTACGAGCAGTACTTC
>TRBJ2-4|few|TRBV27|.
CASPGAKNIQYF
TGTGCCAGCCCGGGAGCCAAAAACATTCAGTACTTC
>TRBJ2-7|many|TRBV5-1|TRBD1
CASSRIQGLRSYEQYF
TGCGCCAGCAGCAGGATACAGGGGTTACGATCCTACGAGCAGTACTTC
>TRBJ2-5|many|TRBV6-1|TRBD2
CASTTSGGQETQYF
TGTGCCAGCACCACTAGCGGAGGCCAAGAGACCCAGTACTTC
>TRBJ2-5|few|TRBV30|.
CAWSVPNGGQYF
TGTGCCTGGAGTGTACCAAACGGTGGACAGTACTTC